These 20 T cell receptor beta chains were all obtained from the same sample, sequenced in a study of shared clonotypes between healthy human individuals. The assay was immunoSEQ multiplex PCR, and TCRdb's table has in-frame clones only and misses some. The sample has around 720,000 clones, around 78% seen once. Material: memory CD4+ T cells sorted from blood. The subset here: CD45RA-negative fraction. These receptors all come from a woman in her twenties or thirties in good health.

This sequence joins TRBV28 and TRBJ2-1, with 10 bases lining up with TRBD2. The CDR3 spans 15 residues. Losses at the gene ends were 6 bases for V and 3 bases for J; bases not matched to a gene: 5. Germline CDR1 and CDR2: MDHEN and SYDVKM. The CDR3 DNA is TGTGCCAGCAGCTCTAGCGGGAGCCACTACAATGAGCAGTTCTTC. This codes for CASSSSGSHYNEQFF.

The V gene is TRBV30, the J gene TRBJ2-5, with 12 bases that match TRBD2. The J call is doubtful: the DNA matches TRBJ2-7 better. Germline V gives CDR1 GTSNPN, CDR2 SVGIG (reference sequence). The CDR3 has 14 amino acids. CDR3 sequence: CACKPSGRAHEQYF. CDR3 sequence (DNA): TGTGCCTGCAAGCCTAGCGGGAGGGCCCACGAGCAGTACTTC.

This clone showed up just a few times. The chain joins TRBV29-1 to TRBJ2-7, with D unclear. Looked up from germline, CDR1 is SQVTM and CDR2 is ANQGSEA. Trimming shortened V by 3 bases and J by 1 base, and 7 bases separated the two germline ends. The CDR3 covers 12 residues. CDR3 DNA: TGCAGCGTTGAGGCGGATTCCTACGAGCAGTACTTC. It is translated as CSVEADSYEQYF.

This clone was counted at least ten times. This sample also contains other DNA sequences that code for the same CDR3. The rearrangement joins TRBV7-7 to TRBJ2-7; 8 positions agree with TRBD1. Germline-derived CDR1 and CDR2 are SSHAT and FNYEAQ (reference sequence). CDR3 size: 13 residues. V trimming: 3 bases; J trimming: 5 bases; junction bases outside the gene matches: 3. The CDR3 DNA follows: TGTGCCAGCAGCTTGGACAGGGAGCACGAGCAGTACTTC. This translates into CASSLDREHEQYF.

The rearrangement joins TRBV9 to TRBJ1-2; tentative D call: TRBD1 (6 bases). Germline values: CDR1 SGDLS, CDR2 YYNGEE. Trimming took 3 bases from V and 7 from J, leaving 19 bases between them. CDR3 size: 15 residues. The CDR3 sequence: CASSAPDLLTGGYTF. DNA of the CDR3: TGTGCCAGCAGCGCCCCGGACCTCTTGACAGGTGGCTACACCTTC.

This clone appeared a few times. This same CDR3 is encoded by further DNA sequences in the sample. This chain joins TRBV5-1 and TRBJ2-1; D gene uncertain. Between the trimmed V and J ends, which lost 1 base and 0 bases, there was a span of 8 bases. The CDR3 loop spans 15 amino acids. The germline V gene encodes CDR1 SGHRS and CDR2 YFSETQ. CDR3 in amino acids: CASSLTSGSYNEQFF. CDR3 nucleotide sequence: TGCGCCAGCAGCTTGACTTCCGGCTCCTACAATGAGCAGTTCTTC. The whole variable domain, filled in from reference TRBV5-1 and TRBJ2-1, reads KAGVTQTPRYLIKTRGQQVTLSCSPISGHRSVSWYQQTPGQGLQFLFEYFSETQRNKGNFPGRFSGRQFSNSRSEMNVSTLELGDSALYLCASSLTSGSYNEQFFGPGTRLTVL.

The chain recombines TRBV7-3 with TRBJ2-5; D is unclear. Between the trimmed V and J ends, which lost 5 bases and 0 bases, there was a span of 10 bases. The CDR3 totals 14 residues. The V gene's germline CDR1 is SGHTA and CDR2 FQGTGA. The DNA of the CDR3 is TGTGCCAGCAGCCAAGACTGGAACCAAGAGACCCAGTACTTC. Translating it yields CASSQDWNQETQYF.

This chain uses TRBV28 with TRBJ2-7; 12 bases match TRBD1. This CDR3 has 15 residues. CDR1 is MDHEN and CDR2 is SYDVKM in the germline V gene. Trimming cost V 5 bases and J 4 bases; bases outside gene matches: 6. CDR3 amino acids: CASSSQGQGAYEQYF. The CDR3 DNA reads as TGTGCCAGCAGTAGTCAGGGACAGGGGGCGTACGAGCAGTACTTC.

The rearrangement uses TRBV5-1 and TRBJ1-4, with D hard to call. Germline CDR1 is SGHRS and CDR2 is YFSETQ. The CDR3 totals 15 residues. Trimming cost V 0 bases and J 3 bases, with 9 bases left between them. CDR3 DNA sequence: TGCGCCAGCAGCTTGGACCCAGCGGCTAATGAAAAACTGTTTTTT. Its protein is CASSLDPAANEKLFF.

This clone showed up just once. This chain joins TRBV5-1 and TRBJ1-6; the D gene is possibly TRBD1 (5 bases). The CDR3 has 14 residues. Trimming pared 5 bases from V and 5 bases from J, leaving 11 bases between. Germline V gene data show CDR1 as SGHRS and CDR2 as YFSETQ. In DNA, the CDR3 is TGCGCCAGCAGGGAGGGGTCAAATAATTCACCCCTCCACTTT. It codes for CASREGSNNSPLHF.

This clone was seen a few times. Different DNA sequences within this sample yield the same CDR3. The chain couples TRBV7-6 to TRBJ1-5; TRBD1 might be the D (5 bases). The CDR3 length is 14 residues. The V gene's germline CDR1 is SGHVS and CDR2 FNYEAQ. Between the trimmed V and J ends, which lost 0 bases and 2 bases, there was a span of 5 bases. For the CDR3, the DNA is TGTGCCAGCAGCTTAGCAGGGGGCAATCAGCCCCAGCATTTT. Protein product: CASSLAGGNQPQHF.

The chain couples TRBV4-1 to TRBJ2-1; D ambiguous. The CDR3 spans 13 residues. The germline V gene encodes CDR1 MGHRA and CDR2 YSYEKL. Trimming took off 0 bases at V and 7 bases at J, with 7 bases between the two ends. The CDR3 sequence is CASSQDLVNEQFF. The CDR3 coding sequence is TGCGCCAGCAGCCAAGATCTAGTAAATGAGCAGTTCTTC.

A single count supports this clone. The V call is TRBV5-4, the J call TRBJ2-3; D not certain. This CDR3 contains 15 residues. The germline V gene encodes CDR1 SGHNT and CDR2 YYREEE (reference sequence). Trimming left V 7 bases short and J 0 bases short, with 15 bases between. The CDR3 sequence is CASGLNPTSTDTQYF. The CDR3 DNA follows: TGTGCCAGCGGTCTAAACCCCACGAGCACAGATACGCAGTATTTT.

This clone has just a few counts. V gene TRBV20-1 combines with J gene TRBJ2-7; the D is unclear. This CDR3 comprises 11 residues. Per germline, CDR1 DFQATT and CDR2 SNEGSKA (reference sequence). V lost 7 bases and J lost 6, with 13 bases in between. In nucleotides, the CDR3 is TGCAGTGGGGTAGACCTCGGCGAGCAGTACTTC. This translates into CSGVDLGEQYF.

This clone was recorded once. The chain is built from TRBV28 and TRBJ1-2, with D possibly matching TRBD1 (6 bases). V was shortened by 4 bases and J by 8 bases, with 20 bases between the two germline ends. The CDR3 sequence is 15 residues long. CDR1 and CDR2 (germline): MDHEN, SYDVKM. This CDR3 is CASSSPGGALQGYTF. CDR3 coding DNA: TGTGCCAGCAGTTCCCCTGGGGGCGCTCTTCAGGGCTACACCTTC.

In its sample, this clone was seen a few times. This chain links TRBV30 with TRBJ1-5, with 10 nucleotides matching TRBD1. CDR1 is GTSNPN and CDR2 is SVGIG in the germline V gene (reference sequence). The CDR3 covers 16 residues. V dropped 0 bases and J dropped 7; count of bases not matched to a gene: 9. The CDR3 DNA reads TGTGCCTGGAGTGTCGGACAGGGGGGGGGTTGGCAGCCCCAGCATTTT. Translated, it gives CAWSVGQGGGWQPQHF.

Concerning this clone itself: An end of the junction differs from the germline gene, which may be a read error. The chain has TRBV7-8 and TRBJ2-5, with D possibly being TRBD2 (5 bases). Germline CDR1 is SGHVS and CDR2 is FQNEAQ. The CDR3 extends over 15 amino acids. The CDR3 DNA is TGTGCCAGCAGCCTAGCCCCCTTTAGAGAAGAGACCCAGTACTTC. It is translated as CASSLAPFREETQYF.

In DNA form, the CDR3 reads TGTGCCAGCAGTTACGACAGGGGGGATGAGCAGTTCTTC. Translation gives CASSYDRGDEQFF. The rearrangement joins TRBV6-4 to TRBJ2-1; 9 nucleotides line up with TRBD1. V lost 5 bases to trimming and J lost 8 bases; unmatched junction nucleotides: 4. This CDR3 spans 13 amino acids. Per germline, CDR1 MRHNA and CDR2 SNTAGT.

This clone was seen a handful of times. J is TRBJ2-1 and V is TRBV14; TRBD1 agrees at 9 bases. The CDR3 length is 12 residues. With 4 bases clipped from V and 16 bases from J, the junction kept 8 bases outside the gene matches. Germline CDR1 is SGHDN and CDR2 is FVKESK. CDR3 bases: TGTGCCAGCAGCCGACCAGGACAGGGGCCCTTCTTC. As protein: CASSRPGQGPFF. The full variable domain, its missing parts supplied by reference TRBV14 and TRBJ2-1, is EAGVTQFPSHSVIEKGQTVTLRCDPISGHDNLYWYRRVMGKEIKFLLHFVKESKQDESGMPNNRFLAERTGGTYSTLKVQPAELEDSGVYFCASSRPGQGPFFGPGTRLTVL.

This clone showed up just once. V and J are TRBV30 and TRBJ2-7, with TRBD2 as a possible D gene (6 bases). The V gene lost 3 bases and the J gene lost 3 bases, with 18 bases spanning the gap. The germline V gene encodes CDR1 GTSNPN and CDR2 SVGIG (reference sequence). The CDR3 spans 15 residues. The CDR3 DNA is TGTGCCTGGAGCTTGCGAGGTAGCGGTCGCTACGAGCAGTACTTC. It codes for CAWSLRGSGRYEQYF.